The clone carrying this TCR beta chain has more than one count but fewer than ten. Antigen specificity is unknown. The sample originates from a study of T cells in Graves' hyperthyroidism and ophthalmopathy. Study-wide background: The blood sample was taken at first diagnosis, before treatment began. Whole-study results and caveats: Blood also contained most expanded thyroid clonotypes above 0.001.

Under 3 months was the duration of disease in ophthalmopathy patients, who also had a Clinical Activity Score of at least 3 and a NOSPECS grade of at least 4. Based on clinical symptoms, serum thyroxine and TRAb, thyroid ultrasound and orbital computed tomography, diagnoses were reached. Trimming stripped 8 bases from V and 5 bases from J, with 19 bases between. Germline CDR1 reads MNHNS; CDR2 reads SASEGT. The CDR3 covers 14 residues. Authors of the study amplified TCR beta CDR3 regions from RNA transcripts. TCR CDR3 regions were first amplified by RT-PCR with HTBI primers. TCRdb re-called the multiplex PCR reads with MiXCR, one entry per CDR3 protein. Among approximately 600,000 distinct CDR3 sequences listed, approximately 15% were seen once.

This chain uses TRBV6-1 with TRBJ2-7; D gene uncertain. Specimen: blood. This TCR was recovered from a woman aged 18 to 35 with Graves' ophthalmopathy. The CDR3: CASRDGAAPHEQYF. The CDR3 DNA reads as TGTGCCAGCCGCGACGGCGCCGCTCCCCACGAGCAGTACTTC.